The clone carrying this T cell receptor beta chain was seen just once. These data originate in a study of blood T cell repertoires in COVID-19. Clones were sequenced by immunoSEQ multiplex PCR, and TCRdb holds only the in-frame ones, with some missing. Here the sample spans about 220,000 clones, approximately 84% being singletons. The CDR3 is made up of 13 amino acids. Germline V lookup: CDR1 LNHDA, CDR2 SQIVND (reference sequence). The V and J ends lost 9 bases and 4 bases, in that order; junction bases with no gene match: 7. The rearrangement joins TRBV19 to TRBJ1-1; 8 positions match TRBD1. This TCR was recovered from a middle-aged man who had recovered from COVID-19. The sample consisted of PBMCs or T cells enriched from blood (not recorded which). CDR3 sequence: CASDSTGGTEAFF. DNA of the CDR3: TGTGCCAGCGATTCAACAGGGGGCACTGAAGCTTTCTTT. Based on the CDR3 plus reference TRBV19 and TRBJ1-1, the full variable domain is DGGITQSPKYLFRKEGQNVTLSCEQNLNHDAMYWYRQDPGQGLRLIYYSQIVNDFQKGDIAEGYSVSREKKESFPLTVTSAQKNPTAFYLCASDSTGGTEAFFGQGTRLTVV.